Shown below are 3 T cell receptor beta chains from a single sample sequenced in a study of identical twins. Via MiXCR, TCRdb re-called the 5' RACE reads, giving one row per CDR3 protein. The table includes approximately 410,000 distinct CDR3 sequences, approximately 17% detected once. The sample consisted of naive T cells sorted from blood. All receptors derive from a man aged 45 to 65 in good health.

This clonotype was found many times. The J gene is TRBJ2-2, the V gene TRBV11-2; D unresolved. Germline V lookup: CDR1 SGHAT, CDR2 FQNNGV. The germline V and J ends were trimmed by 0 bases and 4 bases, with 9 bases remaining between them. The CDR3 extends over 15 amino acids. The CDR3 region is CASSLDPIPTGELFF. CDR3 bases: TGTGCCAGCAGCTTAGATCCCATCCCCACCGGGGAGCTGTTTTTT. The whole variable domain, remainder taken from reference TRBV11-2 and TRBJ2-2, is EAGVAQSPRYKIIEKRQSVAFWCNPISGHATLYWYQQILGQGPKLLIQFQNNGVVDDSQLPKDRFSAERLKGVDSTLKIQPAKLEDSAVYLCASSLDPIPTGELFFGEGSRLTVL.

This sequence joins TRBV20-1 and TRBJ1-5; 11 bases line up with TRBD1. V gave up 6 bases and J gave up 4 bases; unmatched junction bases: 5. The CDR3 contains 14 residues. Per germline, CDR1 DFQATT and CDR2 SNEGSKA (reference sequence). The CDR3 bases are TGCAGTGCAGGGGGGACAGGGGGAAATCAGCCCCAGCATTTT. It specifies CSAGGTGGNQPQHF.

The chain has TRBV4-3 and TRBJ2-3; 8 positions match TRBD1. The CDR3 has 16 amino acids. Trimming at V came to 4 bases and at J to 2 bases, leaving 8 bases not matched to a gene. Germline CDR1 and CDR2: LGHNA and YSLEER. The CDR3 loop is CASSLQGTGNTDTQYF. The DNA of the CDR3 is TGCGCCAGCAGCCTACAGGGGACAGGTAACACAGATACGCAGTATTTT.